The clone carrying this T cell receptor (beta chain) was observed a handful of times. Antigen unknown. These data are taken from a study of T cell responses to AZD1222 COVID-19 vaccine. Regarding the study as a whole: Dominant at 160-218 and 743-854, vaccine-associated CD4 TCRs also spanned spike. Mostly white British, mostly female donors; authors suggested clonal diversity may be underestimated.

This CDR3 is built from 15 residues. J was trimmed by 3 bases and V by 5 bases; bases with no gene match: 7. CDR1 is SGHTA and CDR2 is FQGTGA in the germline V gene. Data came from immunoSEQ multiplex PCR; TCRdb stores just in-frame clones and leaves some out. Among around 110,000 clones, approximately 85% were seen once, and the ten largest hold roughly 3.8%. The chain joins TRBV7-3 to TRBJ2-7, with TRBD2 matching 10 bases. The TCR originated in an adult in good health. The sample here was peripheral blood, taken on day 0 of MenACWY control vaccination. CDR3 region: CASSPEAGGHYEQYF. The DNA for the CDR3 is TGTGCCAGCAGCCCCGAAGCGGGGGGGCACTACGAGCAGTACTTC.